One and the same sample provided the 22 T cell receptor beta chains below, sequenced in a study of persistence of HIV-infected CD4 T cells. Sequencing used immunoSEQ version 4 in survey mode. Repertoires were generated with immunoSEQ multiplex PCR, while TCRdb's copy carries only in-frame clones and drops some. The sample has just under 65,000 clones, over 60% seen once. The stimulus was an HIV-1 Gag 15-mer peptide pool, 0.85 to 1 ug/peptide/mL. CD40L/CD69 double-negative CD45RO-high memory CD4+ T cells were collected. Their antigen targets remain unknown. The source material was CD4+ T cells sorted from PBMCs after approximately 18-hour stimulation, sampled from a patient who received antiretroviral therapy. The receptors originated from an adult man with HIV who was CMV-seropositive.

V usage is TRBV7-9 and J usage is TRBJ1-6; D is uncertain. This CDR3 region has 12 residues. Trimming removed 5 bases from V and 5 bases from J, with 4 bases in between. Per the germline V gene, CDR1 is SEHNR and CDR2 is FQNEAQ (reference sequence). The CDR3 sequence is CASSPNNSPLHF. In DNA, the CDR3 is TGTGCCAGCAGCCCCAATAATTCACCCCTCCACTTT.

The chain couples TRBV6-5 to TRBJ1-1; D gene ambiguous. From germline, CDR1 is MNHEY and CDR2 SVGAGI. Trimming stripped 4 bases from V and 1 base from J, with 13 bases between. The CDR3 sequence is 15 residues long. The CDR3 sequence: CASSSTSFSNTEAFF. The CDR3 DNA reads as TGTGCCAGCAGTTCTACCTCATTCTCGAACACTGAAGCTTTCTTT.

This clone has a single count. Here the CDR3 DNA reads TGTGCCAGCAGCTTATCAAGGACAGTTAGCAATCAGCCCCAGCATTTT. Translated, it gives CASSLSRTVSNQPQHF. This chain connects TRBV7-8 to TRBJ1-5; D perhaps matches TRBD1 (6 bases). The V end was cut by 2 bases, the J end by 0 bases, with 11 bases between. The CDR3 has 16 residues. Germline V gives CDR1 SGHVS, CDR2 FQNEAQ.

The V gene is TRBV9, the J gene TRBJ2-7; D might be TRBD2 (5 bases). V dropped 4 bases and J dropped 5 bases, with 10 bases sitting between them. Germline lookup yields CDR1 SGDLS and CDR2 YYNGEE. The CDR3 is made up of 12 amino acids. CDR3 sequence reads: CASSLGDHEQYF. In DNA form, the CDR3 reads TGTGCCAGCAGCCTCGGGGATCACGAGCAGTACTTC.

The chain recombines TRBV3-1 (or the pseudogene TRBV3-2) with TRBJ1-2, with D unresolved. V gave up 4 bases and J gave up 2 bases, with 17 bases separating them. In germline, CDR1 is LGHDT, CDR2 YNNKEL (reference sequence). The CDR3 is made up of 16 amino acids. In nucleotides, the CDR3 is TGTGCCAGCAGCCTTACAGAATCAGGCAGAAACTATGGCTACACCTTC. Protein sequence: CASSLTESGRNYGYTF.

The chain has TRBV7-8 and TRBJ1-5, with D unresolved. The V and J ends lost 5 bases and 5 bases respectively, with 13 bases between them. The CDR3 spans 14 residues. Per the germline V gene, CDR1 is SGHVS and CDR2 is FQNEAQ. This CDR3 is CASSHYSADQPQHF. CDR3 nucleotides: TGTGCCAGCAGCCATTACTCGGCAGATCAGCCCCAGCATTTT.

V is TRBV29-1 and J is TRBJ2-7; D is uncertain. V shed 0 bases and J shed 0 bases, with 9 bases lying between them. The CDR3 has 14 residues. Per germline, CDR1 SQVTM and CDR2 ANQGSEA. CDR3 sequence: CSVEDAVYSYEQYF. The CDR3 nucleotides read TGCAGCGTTGAAGACGCAGTTTACTCCTACGAGCAGTACTTC.

This chain connects TRBV5-1 to TRBJ2-3; 11 bases are shared with TRBD1. The J segment lost 7 bases and the V segment lost 0 bases, leaving 7 bases of the junction unmatched. Germline CDR1 reads SGHRS; CDR2 reads YFSETQ. CDR3 size: 16 residues. CDR3 DNA sequence: TGCGCCAGCAGCTTGGCCTCGGGACAGGGGGTGCATACGCAGTATTTT. Translated, it gives CASSLASGQGVHTQYF.

The chain combines TRBV6-4 with TRBJ1-4, with TRBD1 as a possible D gene (5 bases). Germline V CDR1 and CDR2: MRHNA, SNTAGT. The CDR3 is made up of 13 amino acids. V was trimmed by 9 bases and J by 6 bases, leaving 14 bases between them. The CDR3 region is CARSREGDEKLFF. DNA of the CDR3: TGTGCCAGGAGCAGGGAAGGGGATGAAAAACTGTTTTTT.

The chain has TRBV19 and TRBJ1-1, with TRBD1 as a possible D gene (5 bases). Looked up from germline, CDR1 is LNHDA and CDR2 is SQIVND (reference sequence). The CDR3 is 14 amino acids. V was cut by 1 base and J by 8 bases, with 14 bases left in between. CDR3 nucleotide sequence: TGTGCCAGTAGTATAGTTCGGGGACGGAGAGAAGCTTTCTTT. This translates into CASSIVRGRREAFF. The whole variable domain, filled in from reference TRBV19 and TRBJ1-1, reads DGGITQSPKYLFRKEGQNVTLSCEQNLNHDAMYWYRQDPGQGLRLIYYSQIVNDFQKGDIAEGYSVSREKKESFPLTVTSAQKNPTAFYLCASSIVRGRREAFFGQGTRLTVV.

Only a few counts were recorded for this clone. The chain has TRBV4-1 and TRBJ1-3, with D maybe TRBD1 (5 bases). This CDR3 is 15 amino acids long. Looked up from germline, CDR1 is MGHRA and CDR2 is YSYEKL. V lost 4 bases and J 0 bases, leaving 10 bases between the germline ends. The CDR3, as DNA: TGCGCCAGCAGCCGACAGTTTTTCTCTGGAAACACCATATATTTT. Translated, it gives CASSRQFFSGNTIYF.

The gene calls are TRBV18 and TRBJ1-6; D is perhaps TRBD1 (6 bases). The V end was cut by 1 base, the J end by 0 bases, with 16 bases between. The CDR3 is 19 residues long. Germline V gene sequence: CDR1 KGHSH, CDR2 LQKENI. The CDR3 reads CASSPRGRGLSSYNSPLHF. The CDR3, as DNA: TGTGCCAGCTCACCACGGGGCAGGGGATTGAGCTCCTATAATTCACCCCTCCACTTT.

This chain links TRBV30 with TRBJ1-6; no firm D call. This CDR3 region has 14 residues. Germline values: CDR1 GTSNPN, CDR2 SVGIG (reference sequence). Trimming left V 3 bases short and J 8 bases short, with 14 bases between. The CDR3, as DNA: TGTGCCTGGAGGGGTAGGGAGCGGGATTCACCCCTCCACTTT. It encodes CAWRGRERDSPLHF.

The rearrangement joins TRBV5-4 to TRBJ2-3; 10 positions agree with TRBD1. CDR3 length: 14 residues. The J segment lost 4 bases and the V segment lost 4 bases, leaving 3 bases of the junction unmatched. Per the germline V gene, CDR1 is SGHNT and CDR2 is YYREEE (reference sequence). CDR3 bases: TGTGCCAGCAGCCGGGACAGGGGCGCAGATACGCAGTATTTT. It is translated as CASSRDRGADTQYF.

This clone was recorded a few times. The chain combines TRBV6-5 with TRBJ2-1; TRBD1 matches 7 bases. Trimming removed 6 bases from V and 7 bases from J; junction bases left unmatched: 3. The germline CDR1 and CDR2 sequences are MNHEY and SVGAGI. This CDR3 spans 12 amino acids. The CDR3 region has the DNA TGTGCCAGCAGGAAACAGGGGAATGAGCAGTTCTTC. Residues: CASRKQGNEQFF.

The chain combines TRBV24-1 with TRBJ2-2, with D possibly being TRBD2 (5 bases). Germline values: CDR1 KGHDR, CDR2 SFDVKD. The CDR3 is made up of 15 amino acids. Trimming removed 4 bases at V and 2 bases at J, with 10 bases between. The CDR3 DNA sequence: TGTGCCACCAGTGACCCGGACTTTAACACCGGGGAGCTGTTTTTT. Residues: CATSDPDFNTGELFF.

The table lists this clone with a few counts. This chain connects TRBV5-1 to TRBJ2-1; no clear D gene. Trimming left V 2 bases short and J 0 bases short, with 15 bases between. Germline V gives CDR1 SGHRS, CDR2 YFSETQ. CDR3 length equals 17 residues. The CDR3 here is CASSFLNAASSYNEQFF. CDR3 DNA: TGCGCCAGCAGCTTCCTTAACGCGGCGAGCTCCTACAATGAGCAGTTCTTC.

The chain has TRBV28 and TRBJ2-5, with D perhaps matching TRBD1 or TRBD2 (6 bases each). The CDR3 spans 14 residues. V lost 11 bases, J lost 4 bases, and 20 bases lay in between. Germline CDR1 is MDHEN and CDR2 is SYDVKM. CDR3 sequence reads: CALQRWGAGETQYF. In DNA, the CDR3 is TGTGCCTTACAACGGTGGGGGGCTGGAGAGACCCAGTACTTC. Variable domain in full (rest from reference TRBV28 and TRBJ2-5): DVKVTQSSRYLVKRTGEKVFLECVQDMDHENMFWYRQDPGLGLRLIYFSYDVKMKEKGDIPEGYSVSREKKERFSLILESASTNQTSMYLCALQRWGAGETQYFGPGTRLLVL.

The chain joins TRBV2 to TRBJ1-2; the match to TRBD1 covers 8 bases. The CDR3 is 13 amino acids. V gave up 6 bases and J gave up 6 bases; unmatched junction bases: 6. Germline values: CDR1 SNHLY, CDR2 FYNNEI. In nucleotides, the CDR3 is TGTGCCAGCAGCTTCGGACAGGGCGATGGCTACACCTTC. Residues: CASSFGQGDGYTF.

This clone was seen more than once but under ten times. The V gene is TRBV3-1 (or the pseudogene TRBV3-2), the J gene TRBJ1-2, with D possibly matching TRBD1 (6 bases). The CDR3 runs 15 residues. Trimming removed 4 bases at V and 7 bases at J, with 19 bases between. Germline values: CDR1 LGHDT, CDR2 YNNKEL (reference sequence). The CDR3 bases are TGTGCCAGCAGCCGCTCAACCGACAGGCTAGGTGGCTACACCTTC. This sequence encodes CASSRSTDRLGGYTF.

The V call is TRBV2, the J call TRBJ1-5; D is uncertain. CDR1 and CDR2 (germline): SNHLY, FYNNEI. The CDR3 contains 13 residues. Trimming removed 6 bases from V and 0 bases from J, with 6 bases in between. This CDR3 reads CASRGLSNQPQHF. In DNA form, the CDR3 reads TGTGCCAGCAGGGGCCTTAGCAATCAGCCCCAGCATTTT.

The chain combines TRBV5-1 with TRBJ2-3, with 10 bases fitting TRBD2. The germline V gene has CDR1 SGHRS and CDR2 YFSETQ. J gave up 3 bases and V 3 bases, and 4 bases lay outside the gene matches. CDR3 length: 15 residues. The CDR3 bases are TGCGCCAGCAGCTCGGGACTAGCGTCTACAGATACGCAGTATTTT. Protein sequence: CASSSGLASTDTQYF.